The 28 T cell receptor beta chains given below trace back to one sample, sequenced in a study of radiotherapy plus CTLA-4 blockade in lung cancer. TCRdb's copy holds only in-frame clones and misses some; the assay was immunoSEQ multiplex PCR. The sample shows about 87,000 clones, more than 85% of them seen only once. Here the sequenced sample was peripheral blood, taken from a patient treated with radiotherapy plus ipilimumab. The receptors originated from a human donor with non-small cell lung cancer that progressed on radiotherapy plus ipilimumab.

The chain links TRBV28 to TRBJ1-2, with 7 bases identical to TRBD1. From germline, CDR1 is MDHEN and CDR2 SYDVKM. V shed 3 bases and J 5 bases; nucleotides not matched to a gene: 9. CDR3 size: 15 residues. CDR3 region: CASSFVEGAYYGYTF. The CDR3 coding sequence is TGTGCCAGCAGTTTTGTGGAGGGGGCGTATTATGGCTACACCTTC.

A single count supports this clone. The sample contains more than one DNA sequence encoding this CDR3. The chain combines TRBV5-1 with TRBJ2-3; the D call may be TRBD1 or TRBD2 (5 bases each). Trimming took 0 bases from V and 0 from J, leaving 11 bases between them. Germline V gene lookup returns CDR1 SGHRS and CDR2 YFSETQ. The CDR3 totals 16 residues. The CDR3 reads CASSLVSGASTDTQYF. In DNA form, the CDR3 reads TGCGCCAGCAGCTTGGTGTCCGGGGCCAGCACAGATACGCAGTATTTT.

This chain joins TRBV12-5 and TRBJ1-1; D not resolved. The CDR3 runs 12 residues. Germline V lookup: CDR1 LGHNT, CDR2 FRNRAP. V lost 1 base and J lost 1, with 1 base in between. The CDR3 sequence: CASGLENTEAFF. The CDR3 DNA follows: TGTGCTAGTGGTTTGGAGAACACTGAAGCTTTCTTT.

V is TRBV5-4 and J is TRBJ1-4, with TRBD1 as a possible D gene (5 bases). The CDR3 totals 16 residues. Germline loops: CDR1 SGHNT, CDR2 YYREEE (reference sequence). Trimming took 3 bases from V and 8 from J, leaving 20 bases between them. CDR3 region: CASSSGPEPDVEKLFF. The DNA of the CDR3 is TGTGCCAGCAGCTCAGGGCCAGAGCCAGATGTGGAAAAACTGTTTTTT.

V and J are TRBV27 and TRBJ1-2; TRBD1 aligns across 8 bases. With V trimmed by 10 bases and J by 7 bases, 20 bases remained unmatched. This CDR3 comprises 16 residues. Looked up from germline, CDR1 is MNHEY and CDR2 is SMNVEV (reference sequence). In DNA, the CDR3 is TGTGCCACCGCGGTCCGTGGCAGGGGGCGCATCGCTGGCTACACCTTC. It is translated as CATAVRGRGRIAGYTF.

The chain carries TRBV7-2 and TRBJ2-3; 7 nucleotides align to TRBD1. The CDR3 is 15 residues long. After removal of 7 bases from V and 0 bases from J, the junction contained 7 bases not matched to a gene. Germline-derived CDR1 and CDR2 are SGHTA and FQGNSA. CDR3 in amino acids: CASTIQGTSTDTQYF. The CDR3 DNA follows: TGTGCCAGCACTATACAGGGGACCAGCACAGATACGCAGTATTTT. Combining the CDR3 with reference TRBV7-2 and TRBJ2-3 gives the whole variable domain GAGVSQSPSNKVTEKGKDVELRCDPISGHTALYWYRQSLGQGLEFLIYFQGNSAPDKSGLPSDRFSAERTGGSVSTLTIQRTQQEDSAVYLCASTIQGTSTDTQYFGPGTRLTVL.

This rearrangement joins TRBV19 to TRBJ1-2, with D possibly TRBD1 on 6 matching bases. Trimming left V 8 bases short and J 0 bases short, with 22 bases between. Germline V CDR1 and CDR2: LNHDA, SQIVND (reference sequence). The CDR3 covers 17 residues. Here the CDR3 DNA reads TGTGCCAGTCAACCTAATAATATCAGGGGAGCTAACTATGGCTACACCTTC. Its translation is CASQPNNIRGANYGYTF. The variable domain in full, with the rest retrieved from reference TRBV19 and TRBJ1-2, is DGGITQSPKYLFRKEGQNVTLSCEQNLNHDAMYWYRQDPGQGLRLIYYSQIVNDFQKGDIAEGYSVSREKKESFPLTVTSAQKNPTAFYLCASQPNNIRGANYGYTFGSGTRLTVV.

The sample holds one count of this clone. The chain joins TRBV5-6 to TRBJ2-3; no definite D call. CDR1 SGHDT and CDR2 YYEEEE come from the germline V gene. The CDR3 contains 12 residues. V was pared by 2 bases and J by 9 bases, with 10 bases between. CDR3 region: CASSFTSETQYF. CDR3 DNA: TGTGCCAGCAGCTTCACCAGCGAGACGCAGTATTTT.

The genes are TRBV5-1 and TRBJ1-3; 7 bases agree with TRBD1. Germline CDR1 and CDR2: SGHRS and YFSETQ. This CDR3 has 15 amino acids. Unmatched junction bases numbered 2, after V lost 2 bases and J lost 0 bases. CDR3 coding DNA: TGCGCCAGCAGCTTCCAGGGGGACTCTGGAAACACCATATATTTT. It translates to CASSFQGDSGNTIYF.

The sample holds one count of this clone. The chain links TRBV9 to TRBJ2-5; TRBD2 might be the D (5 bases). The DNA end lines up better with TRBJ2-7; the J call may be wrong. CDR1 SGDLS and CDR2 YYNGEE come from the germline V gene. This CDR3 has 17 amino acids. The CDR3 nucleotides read TGTGCCAGCAGCGTAGGAGGAGGTATCGGATCAACCTACGAGCAGTACTTC. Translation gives CASSVGGGIGSTYEQYF.

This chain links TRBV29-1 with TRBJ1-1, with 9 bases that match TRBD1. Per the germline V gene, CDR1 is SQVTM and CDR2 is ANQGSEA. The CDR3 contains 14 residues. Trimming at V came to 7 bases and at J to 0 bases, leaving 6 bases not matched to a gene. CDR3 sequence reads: CSGYRGLMNTEAFF. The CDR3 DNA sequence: TGCAGCGGATACAGGGGGCTCATGAACACTGAAGCTTTCTTT.

CDR3 sequence: CASSHRTNQETQYF. CDR3 nucleotides: TGTGCCAGCAGCCACCGGACTAACCAAGAGACCCAGTACTTC. The chain is built from TRBV2 and TRBJ2-5; D perhaps matches TRBD2 (6 bases). Germline V gives CDR1 SNHLY, CDR2 FYNNEI. The CDR3 has 14 amino acids. V dropped 6 bases and J dropped 0 bases, with 11 bases sitting between them.

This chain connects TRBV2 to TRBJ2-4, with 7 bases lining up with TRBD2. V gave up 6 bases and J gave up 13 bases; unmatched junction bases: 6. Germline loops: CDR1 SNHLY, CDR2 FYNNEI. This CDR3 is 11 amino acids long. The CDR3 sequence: CASRESGLQYF. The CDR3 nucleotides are TGTGCCAGCAGGGAGTCGGGACTACAGTACTTC.

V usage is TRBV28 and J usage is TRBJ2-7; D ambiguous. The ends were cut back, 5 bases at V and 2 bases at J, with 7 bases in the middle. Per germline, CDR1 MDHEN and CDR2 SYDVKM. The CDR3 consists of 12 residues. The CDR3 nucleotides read TGTGCCAGCAGTCTGAAACCCTACGAGCAGTACTTC. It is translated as CASSLKPYEQYF.

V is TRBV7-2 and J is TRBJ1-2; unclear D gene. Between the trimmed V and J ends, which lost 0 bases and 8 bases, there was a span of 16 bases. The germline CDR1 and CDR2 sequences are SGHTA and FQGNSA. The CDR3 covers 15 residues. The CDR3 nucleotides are TGTGCCAGCAGCTTAGCCCTCTGGGGAGGGAAGGGCTACACCTTC. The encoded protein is CASSLALWGGKGYTF.

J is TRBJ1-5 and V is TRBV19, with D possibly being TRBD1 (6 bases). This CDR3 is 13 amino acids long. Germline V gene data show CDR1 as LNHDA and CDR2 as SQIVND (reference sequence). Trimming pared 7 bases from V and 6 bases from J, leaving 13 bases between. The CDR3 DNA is TGTGCCAGTACCGATCGGGGGCTTCAGCCCCAGCATTTT. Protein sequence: CASTDRGLQPQHF.

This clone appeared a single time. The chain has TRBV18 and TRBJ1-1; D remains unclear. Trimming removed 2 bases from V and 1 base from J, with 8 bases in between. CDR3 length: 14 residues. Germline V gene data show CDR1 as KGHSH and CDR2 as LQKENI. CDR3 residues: CASSPLGQNTEAFF. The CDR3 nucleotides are TGTGCCAGCTCACCATTAGGGCAGAACACTGAAGCTTTCTTT.

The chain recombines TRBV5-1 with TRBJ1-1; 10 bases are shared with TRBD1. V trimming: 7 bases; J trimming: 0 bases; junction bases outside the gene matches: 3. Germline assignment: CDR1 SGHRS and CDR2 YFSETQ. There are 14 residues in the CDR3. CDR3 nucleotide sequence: TGCGCCAGCGGGACAGGGGCCATGAACACTGAAGCTTTCTTT. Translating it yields CASGTGAMNTEAFF.

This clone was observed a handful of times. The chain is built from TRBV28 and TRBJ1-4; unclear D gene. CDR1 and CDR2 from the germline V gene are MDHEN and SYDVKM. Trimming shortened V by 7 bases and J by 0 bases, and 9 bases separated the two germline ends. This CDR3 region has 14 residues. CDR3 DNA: TGTGCCAGCACCAAATCCCCAACTAATGAAAAACTGTTTTTT. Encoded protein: CASTKSPTNEKLFF.

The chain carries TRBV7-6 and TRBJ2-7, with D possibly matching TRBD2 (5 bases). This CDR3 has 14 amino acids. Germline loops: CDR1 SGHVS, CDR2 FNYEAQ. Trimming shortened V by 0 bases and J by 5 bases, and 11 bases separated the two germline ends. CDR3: CASSLASLAHEQYF. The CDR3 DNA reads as TGTGCCAGCAGCTTAGCGAGTCTAGCCCACGAGCAGTACTTC. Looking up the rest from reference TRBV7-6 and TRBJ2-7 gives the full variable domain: GAGVSQSPRYKVTKRGQDVALRCDPISGHVSLYWYRQALGQGPEFLTYFNYEAQQDKSGLPNDRFSAERPEGSISTLTIQRTEQRDSAMYRCASSLASLAHEQYFGPGTRLTVT.

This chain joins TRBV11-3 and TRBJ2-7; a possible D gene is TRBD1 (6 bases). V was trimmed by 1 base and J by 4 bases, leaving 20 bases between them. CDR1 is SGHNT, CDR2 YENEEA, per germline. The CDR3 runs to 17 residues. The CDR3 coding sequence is TGTGCCAGCAGCTTAGCCCCTCCCTACCGGGACATATACGAGCAGTACTTC. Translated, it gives CASSLAPPYRDIYEQYF.

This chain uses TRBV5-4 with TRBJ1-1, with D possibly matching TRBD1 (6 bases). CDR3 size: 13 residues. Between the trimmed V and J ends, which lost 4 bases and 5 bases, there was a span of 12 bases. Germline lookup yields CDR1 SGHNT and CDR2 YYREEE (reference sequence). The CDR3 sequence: CASSPGQSTEAFF. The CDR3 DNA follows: TGTGCCAGCAGCCCTGGACAGTCGACTGAAGCTTTCTTT.

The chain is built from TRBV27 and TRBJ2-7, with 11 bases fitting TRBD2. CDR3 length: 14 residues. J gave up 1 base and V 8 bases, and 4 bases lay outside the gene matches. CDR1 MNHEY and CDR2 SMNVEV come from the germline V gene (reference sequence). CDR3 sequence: CASWGLAESYEQYF. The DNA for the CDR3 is TGTGCCAGCTGGGGACTAGCGGAGTCCTACGAGCAGTACTTC.

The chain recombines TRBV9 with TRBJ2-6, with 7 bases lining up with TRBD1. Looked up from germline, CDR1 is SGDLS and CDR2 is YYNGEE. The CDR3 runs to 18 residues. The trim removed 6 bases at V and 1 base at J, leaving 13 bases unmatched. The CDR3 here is CASTRTGWGFSGANVLTF. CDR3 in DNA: TGTGCCAGCACCCGGACAGGATGGGGATTTTCTGGGGCCAACGTCCTGACTTTC.

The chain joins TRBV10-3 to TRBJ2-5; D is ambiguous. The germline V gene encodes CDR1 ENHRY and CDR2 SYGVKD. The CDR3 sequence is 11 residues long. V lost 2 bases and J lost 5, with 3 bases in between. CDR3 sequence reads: CAISERETQYF. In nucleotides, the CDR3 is TGTGCCATCAGTGAGCGGGAGACCCAGTACTTC.

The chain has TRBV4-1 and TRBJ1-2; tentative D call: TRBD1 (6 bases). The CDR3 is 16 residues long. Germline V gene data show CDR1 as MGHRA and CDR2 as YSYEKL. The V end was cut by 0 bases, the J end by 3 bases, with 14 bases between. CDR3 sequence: CASSQDYQGSYYGYTF. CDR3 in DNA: TGCGCCAGCAGCCAAGATTATCAGGGGTCCTACTATGGCTACACCTTC.

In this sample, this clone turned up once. The CDR3 sequence: CASSSGTGGYNEQFF. The CDR3 DNA reads TGTGCCAGCAGTTCCGGGACAGGAGGCTACAATGAGCAGTTCTTC. The chain joins TRBV6-5 to TRBJ2-1, with 8 bases that match TRBD1. V lost 4 bases, J lost 3 bases, and 5 bases stayed unmatched. The germline V gene encodes CDR1 MNHEY and CDR2 SVGAGI. The CDR3 has 15 residues.

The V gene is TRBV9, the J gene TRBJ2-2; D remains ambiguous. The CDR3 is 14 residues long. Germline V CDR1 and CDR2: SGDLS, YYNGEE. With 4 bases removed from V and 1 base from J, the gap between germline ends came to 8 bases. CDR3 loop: CASSTSMNTGELFF. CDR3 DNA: TGTGCCAGCAGCACCTCTATGAACACCGGGGAGCTGTTTTTT. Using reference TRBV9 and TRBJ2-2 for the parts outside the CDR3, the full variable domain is DSGVTQTPKHLITATGQRVTLRCSPRSGDLSVYWYQQSLDQGLQFLIQYYNGEERAKGNILERFSAQQFPDLHSELNLSSLELGDSALYFCASSTSMNTGELFFGEGSRLTVL.